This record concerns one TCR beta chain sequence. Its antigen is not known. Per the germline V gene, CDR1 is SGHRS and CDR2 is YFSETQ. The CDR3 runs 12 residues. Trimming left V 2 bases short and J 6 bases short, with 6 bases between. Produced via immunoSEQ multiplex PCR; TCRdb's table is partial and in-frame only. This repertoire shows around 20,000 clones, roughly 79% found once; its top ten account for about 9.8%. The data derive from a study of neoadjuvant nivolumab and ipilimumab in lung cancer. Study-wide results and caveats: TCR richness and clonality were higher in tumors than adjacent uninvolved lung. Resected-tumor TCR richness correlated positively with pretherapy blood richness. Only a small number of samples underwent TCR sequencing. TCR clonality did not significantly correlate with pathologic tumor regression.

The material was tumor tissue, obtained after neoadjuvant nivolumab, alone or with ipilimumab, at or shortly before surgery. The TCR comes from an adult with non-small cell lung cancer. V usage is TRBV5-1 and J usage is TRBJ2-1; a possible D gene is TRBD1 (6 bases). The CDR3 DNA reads TGCGCCAGCAGCTTACAGGGCAATGAGCAGTTCTTC. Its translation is CASSLQGNEQFF.